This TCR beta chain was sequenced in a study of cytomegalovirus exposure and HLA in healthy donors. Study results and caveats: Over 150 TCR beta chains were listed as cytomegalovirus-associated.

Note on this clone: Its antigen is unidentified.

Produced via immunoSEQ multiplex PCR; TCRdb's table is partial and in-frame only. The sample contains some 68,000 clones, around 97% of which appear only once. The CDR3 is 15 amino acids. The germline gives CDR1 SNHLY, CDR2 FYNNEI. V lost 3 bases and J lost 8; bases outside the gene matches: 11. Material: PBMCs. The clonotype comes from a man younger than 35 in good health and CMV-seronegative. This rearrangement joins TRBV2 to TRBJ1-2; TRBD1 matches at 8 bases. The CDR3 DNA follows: TGTGCCAGCAGTGACCATTTAGGACAGGGAGGAGGCTACACCTTC. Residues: CASSDHLGQGGGYTF.